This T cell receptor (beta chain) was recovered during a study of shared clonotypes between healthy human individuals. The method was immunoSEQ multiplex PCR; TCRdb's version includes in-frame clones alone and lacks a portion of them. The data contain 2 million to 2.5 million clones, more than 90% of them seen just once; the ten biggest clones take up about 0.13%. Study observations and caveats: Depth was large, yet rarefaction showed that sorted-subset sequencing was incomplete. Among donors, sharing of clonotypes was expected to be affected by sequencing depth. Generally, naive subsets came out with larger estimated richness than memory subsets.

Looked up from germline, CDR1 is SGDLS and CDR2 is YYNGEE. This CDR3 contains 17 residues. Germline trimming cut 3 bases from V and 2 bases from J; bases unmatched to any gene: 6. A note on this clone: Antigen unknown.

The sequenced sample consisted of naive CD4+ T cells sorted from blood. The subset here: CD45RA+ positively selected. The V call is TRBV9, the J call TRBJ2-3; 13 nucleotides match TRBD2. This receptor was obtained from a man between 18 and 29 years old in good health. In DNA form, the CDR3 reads TGTGCCAGCAGCGCCCAGACTAGCGGGGGGACCACAGATACGCAGTATTTT. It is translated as CASSAQTSGGTTDTQYF.